The TCR beta chain under discussion was sequenced for a study of T cell responses to AZD1222 COVID-19 vaccine. Study context: Second-dose recipients at about 4 or about 12 weeks were treated as one pooled group.

Germline values: CDR1 SEHNR, CDR2 FQNEAQ (reference sequence). The CDR3 has 15 amino acids. With V trimmed by 2 bases and J by 12 bases, 10 bases remained unmatched. Study conclusions and caveats: CD4 TCRs covered the whole spike, strongest at regions 160-218 and 743-854. Only a handful of individuals given AZD1222 were seropositive at baseline. The donors showed a predominance of white British ancestry and of females, with possible underestimation of clonal diversity.

Notes on this clone: Its antigen is not known.

Sequenced by immunoSEQ multiplex PCR; TCRdb stores in-frame clones only, minus some. This sample has 150,000 to 200,000 clones, with 94% found just once. The clonotype originates from an adult in good health. The starting material was peripheral blood, obtained on day 0 of AZD1222 vaccination. The chain recombines TRBV7-9 with TRBJ2-1, with 10 nucleotides matching TRBD2. The chain's CDR3 is CASSLSEAGGQGQFF. The CDR3 DNA reads TGTGCCAGCAGCTTATCAGAAGCGGGAGGGCAGGGGCAGTTCTTC.